The 29 T cell receptor beta chains listed next were all sequenced from one sample in a study of post-analysis software for immune sequencing data. The study, taken as a whole, reports: Patients used about five TRBV segments, including TRBV5-6, TRBV5-1 and TRBV20-1, more often than controls.

Prepared TCR beta cDNA libraries contained unique molecular identifiers. One entry per CDR3 protein results from TCRdb running MiXCR on the PCR reads. The data contain around 770,000 distinct CDR3 sequences, around 45% of them seen just once; the ten biggest clones take up roughly 4.9%. The antigens for these receptors are not known. The specimen sequenced was blood. All receptors come from a girl aged 10 to 17 with multiple sclerosis.

The chain uses TRBV24-1 and TRBJ2-3; D call uncertain. V lost 4 bases to trimming and J lost 0 bases, with 16 bases between them. Germline CDR1 is KGHDR and CDR2 is SFDVKD. The CDR3 extends over 17 amino acids. CDR3 in amino acids: CATSDPSTAISTDTQYF. Here the CDR3 DNA reads TGTGCCACCAGTGACCCTTCGACTGCCATAAGCACAGATACGCAGTATTTT.

This chain joins TRBV7-9 and TRBJ1-2; D not resolved. CDR1 SEHNR and CDR2 FQNEAQ come from the germline V gene (reference sequence). The V end lost 3 bases, the J end lost 7 bases, and 15 bases lay between the germline ends. The CDR3 consists of 14 residues. The CDR3 sequence: CASSFSVRKGGYTF. The CDR3 DNA reads TGTGCCAGCAGCTTCTCTGTTCGCAAGGGTGGCTACACCTTC. Full variable domain (outside the CDR3, taken from reference TRBV7-9 and TRBJ1-2): DTGVSQNPRHKITKRGQNVTFRCDPISEHNRLYWYRQTLGQGPEFLTYFQNEAQLEKSRLLSDRFSAERPKGSFSTLEIQRTEQGDSAMYLCASSFSVRKGGYTFGSGTRLTVV.

The chain has TRBV6-6 and TRBJ2-1; D is unresolved. The CDR3 spans 14 residues. The V gene lost 4 bases and the J gene lost 8 bases, with 15 bases spanning the gap. Germline V gene sequence: CDR1 MNHNY, CDR2 SVGAGI (reference sequence). This CDR3 reads CASSSMGGKDEQFF. The DNA of the CDR3 is TGTGCCAGCAGTTCCATGGGCGGAAAAGATGAGCAGTTCTTC.

The rearrangement links TRBV12-3 or TRBV12-4 to TRBJ2-4; the match to TRBD1 covers 9 bases. The DNA end favors TRBJ2-7, so the J call may be wrong. CDR3 length equals 15 residues. CDR3 protein: CASSLGTGDRNEQYF. The CDR3 region has the DNA TGTGCCAGCAGTTTAGGGACAGGGGATCGGAACGAGCAGTACTTC.

This chain joins TRBV28 and TRBJ1-2; perhaps TRBD1 as D (5 bases). In germline, CDR1 is MDHEN, CDR2 SYDVKM. This CDR3 has 15 residues. Trimming took off 6 bases at V and 4 bases at J, with 18 bases between the two ends. CDR3 sequence (DNA): TGTGCCAGCAGCTCCCCAGGGTTGGTGGGCTATGGCTACACCTTC. Translation: CASSSPGLVGYGYTF.

V usage is TRBV7-2 and J usage is TRBJ2-3; D uncertain. Germline-derived CDR1 and CDR2 are SGHTA and FQGNSA. V shed 5 bases and J shed 3 bases, with 18 bases lying between them. The CDR3 totals 16 residues. The CDR3, as DNA: TGTGCCAGCAGCGCTCCGCCGGGTAAAGGGACAGATACGCAGTATTTT. It translates to CASSAPPGKGTDTQYF.

The chain uses TRBV5-1 and TRBJ2-6, with TRBD1 identical over 7 bases. Germline values: CDR1 SGHRS, CDR2 YFSETQ. The CDR3 is 16 amino acids. The junction had 4 bases not matched to a gene; V was cut back by 4 bases and J by 0 bases. CDR3 sequence (DNA): TGCGCCAGCAGCCTTAGGACAGGCTCTGGGGCCAACGTCCTGACTTTC. It specifies CASSLRTGSGANVLTF.

The genes are TRBV20-1 and TRBJ1-2; tentative D call: TRBD1 (6 bases). From germline, CDR1 is DFQATT and CDR2 SNEGSKA (reference sequence). V was pared by 1 base and J by 8 bases, with 20 bases between. CDR3 length: 15 amino acids. As DNA, the CDR3 is TGCAGTGCTAGAGTGTTAGGGGGGGATTTTGGCGGCTACACCTTC. Protein product: CSARVLGGDFGGYTF.

The chain combines TRBV9 with TRBJ2-3, with a tentative D call TRBD1 (6 bases). Trimming shortened V by 2 bases and J by 0 bases, and 16 bases separated the two germline ends. CDR1 SGDLS and CDR2 YYNGEE come from the germline V gene. There are 17 residues in the CDR3. This CDR3 is CASSVYVVTGSTDTQYF. CDR3 nucleotides: TGTGCCAGCAGCGTCTACGTAGTGACAGGAAGCACAGATACGCAGTATTTT.

The rearrangement uses TRBV11-3 and TRBJ1-1; unclear D gene. The CDR3 extends over 15 amino acids. The V end was cut by 0 bases, the J end by 0 bases, with 8 bases between. CDR1 and CDR2 (germline): SGHNT, YENEEA. CDR3 sequence (DNA): TGTGCCAGCAGCTTAGAGGGCAGGATGAACACTGAAGCTTTCTTT. Translated, it gives CASSLEGRMNTEAFF.

V usage is TRBV6-5 and J usage is TRBJ2-1; TRBD2 aligns across 7 bases. CDR3 length: 15 residues. Looked up from germline, CDR1 is MNHEY and CDR2 is SVGAGI. Trimming at V came to 7 bases and at J to 0 bases, leaving 6 bases not matched to a gene. CDR3 amino acids: CASTTGGSSYNEQFF. CDR3 DNA sequence: TGTGCCAGCACCACGGGGGGTAGCTCCTACAATGAGCAGTTCTTC.

In DNA form, the CDR3 reads TGTGCCAGCTGGTGGGACAGGGATATCACTGAAGCTTTCTTT. Its protein is CASWWDRDITEAFF. The chain is built from TRBV5-5 and TRBJ1-1; TRBD1 agrees at 9 bases. The V gene's germline CDR1 is SGHKS and CDR2 YYEKEE (reference sequence). Trimming cost V 7 bases and J 4 bases; bases outside gene matches: 8. This CDR3 contains 14 residues. The variable domain in full, completed from reference TRBV5-5 and TRBJ1-1, reads DAGVTQSPTHLIKTRGQQVTLRCSPISGHKSVSWYQQVLGQGPQFIFQYYEKEERGRGNFPDRFSARQFPNYSSELNVNALLLGDSALYLCASWWDRDITEAFFGQGTRLTVV.

The chain joins TRBV28 to TRBJ2-7, with TRBD1 as a possible D gene (7 bases). This CDR3 is 14 amino acids long. Germline values: CDR1 MDHEN, CDR2 SYDVKM. Trimming cost V 1 base and J 4 bases, with 11 bases left between them. Here the CDR3 reads CASSLFRGRYEQYF. The DNA of the CDR3 is TGTGCCAGCAGTTTATTCAGGGGGAGGTACGAGCAGTACTTC.

This clonotype appeared a few times. This chain connects TRBV12-3 or TRBV12-4 to TRBJ2-3, with 9 bases aligning to TRBD2. The V and J ends lost 2 bases and 3 bases, in that order; junction bases with no gene match: 6. The CDR3 has 16 residues. The CDR3 loop is CASSLRMSGRTDTQYF. In DNA form, the CDR3 reads TGTGCCAGCAGTTTAAGGATGAGCGGGAGGACAGATACGCAGTATTTT.

The chain uses TRBV15 and TRBJ2-3; 8 bases align to TRBD2. Trimming took 8 bases from V and 3 from J; bases not matched to a gene: 1. Germline CDR1 is LNHNV and CDR2 is YYDKDF (reference sequence). CDR3 size: 12 residues. CDR3 amino acids: CATGGRTDTQYF. The CDR3 DNA follows: TGTGCCACCGGCGGGAGGACAGATACGCAGTATTTT.

V and J are TRBV7-9 and TRBJ1-2, with D hard to call. In germline, CDR1 is SEHNR, CDR2 FQNEAQ (reference sequence). This CDR3 has 12 residues. Between the trimmed V and J ends, which lost 5 bases and 3 bases, there was a span of 7 bases. CDR3 DNA: TGTGCCAGCAGCCCCAAGGACTATGGCTACACCTTC. Residues: CASSPKDYGYTF.

The rearrangement links TRBV28 to TRBJ1-1, with 9 nucleotides matching TRBD1. V dropped 5 bases and J dropped 6; count of bases not matched to a gene: 7. Germline lookup yields CDR1 MDHEN and CDR2 SYDVKM. The CDR3 is made up of 14 amino acids. Here the CDR3 DNA reads TGTGCCAGCAGTCCTGACAGGGGGTGGGCTGAAGCTTTCTTT. Its translation: CASSPDRGWAEAFF.

The chain employs TRBV12-3 or TRBV12-4 and TRBJ1-4; the D gene is possibly TRBD1 (5 bases). CDR3 length equals 14 residues. Trimming pared 6 bases from V and 10 bases from J, leaving 18 bases between. The CDR3 region is CASRIQGREGKLFF. The CDR3 DNA reads as TGTGCCAGCAGAATCCAGGGAAGGGAAGGAAAACTGTTTTTT.

This clonotype showed up just a few times. The CDR3 loop is CASSLGDSGIYGYTF. The DNA for the CDR3 is TGTGCCAGCAGCTTAGGGGACAGCGGAATCTATGGCTACACCTTC. The chain carries TRBV7-9 and TRBJ1-2; 7 nucleotides align to TRBD1. Germline trimming cut 1 base from V and 4 bases from J; bases unmatched to any gene: 6. CDR1 and CDR2 from the germline V gene are SEHNR and FQNEAQ (reference sequence). The CDR3 runs to 15 residues.

The chain couples TRBV27 to TRBJ2-2, with D perhaps TRBD2 (6 bases). Germline assignment: CDR1 MNHEY and CDR2 SMNVEV (reference sequence). This CDR3 is 15 amino acids long. Trimming pared 6 bases from V and 3 bases from J, leaving 14 bases between. The CDR3 DNA reads as TGTGCCAGCAGCATAAAGCGGGTTCACACCGGGGAGCTGTTTTTT. This encodes CASSIKRVHTGELFF.

The CDR3 DNA reads as TGCAGTGCTCAGGAGAGGGTTATAGACACCCAGTACTTC. Translation gives CSAQERVIDTQYF. The chain joins TRBV20-1 to TRBJ2-5, with D perhaps matching TRBD2 (5 bases). Looked up from germline, CDR1 is DFQATT and CDR2 is SNEGSKA (reference sequence). The CDR3 is 13 residues long. Trimming pared 5 bases from V and 8 bases from J, leaving 18 bases between.

This clonotype was detected a few times. CDR3 bases: TGTGCCAGTAGTGGCAGCGCCCAAGAGACCCAGTACTTC. Translating it yields CASSGSAQETQYF. The chain links TRBV19 to TRBJ2-5, with D uncertain. The CDR3 totals 13 residues. CDR1 is LNHDA and CDR2 is SQIVND in the germline V gene (reference sequence). V gave up 5 bases and J gave up 1 base, with 8 bases separating them.

V gene TRBV12-3 or TRBV12-4 combines with J gene TRBJ1-2; 7 bases fit TRBD1. The CDR3 runs to 15 residues. Unmatched junction bases numbered 8, after V lost 7 bases and J lost 0 bases. DNA for the CDR3: TGTGCCAGCAAGGAAGGGGACAGAACTAACTATGGCTACACCTTC. Translated, it gives CASKEGDRTNYGYTF.

This clonotype was detected only a few times. V and J are TRBV29-1 and TRBJ2-3; D is possibly TRBD2 (5 bases). Germline V gives CDR1 SQVTM, CDR2 ANQGSEA. V was trimmed by 8 bases and J by 3 bases, leaving 6 bases between them. The CDR3 contains 10 residues. The CDR3 nucleotides read TGCAGCACGGGGACAGATACGCAGTATTTT. The encoded protein is CSTGTDTQYF.

This rearrangement joins TRBV7-6 to TRBJ1-5; D remains ambiguous. Germline CDR1 reads SGHVS; CDR2 reads FNYEAQ. The germline V and J ends were trimmed by 4 bases and 4 bases, with 14 bases remaining between them. The CDR3 consists of 15 residues. The CDR3 nucleotides read TGTGCCAGCAGCTCGAGTGGGCAGGTTAATCAGCCCCAGCATTTT. Amino acid sequence: CASSSSGQVNQPQHF.

The chain employs TRBV20-1 and TRBJ1-2, with D uncertain. Deletions cut 0 bases from V and 5 bases from J, with 7 bases between. The germline V gene encodes CDR1 DFQATT and CDR2 SNEGSKA (reference sequence). This CDR3 is built from 12 residues. CDR3 protein: CSARDAGYGYTF. CDR3 DNA sequence: TGCAGTGCTAGAGACGCCGGTTATGGCTACACCTTC.

The chain links TRBV12-3 or TRBV12-4 to TRBJ1-1; no firm D call. The CDR3 has 12 amino acids. V lost 7 bases, J lost 4 bases, and 10 bases lay in between. The CDR3 DNA follows: TGTGCCAGCACCTGGCCGGGCACTGAAGCTTTCTTT. Its translation: CASTWPGTEAFF.

The rearrangement joins TRBV24-1 to TRBJ2-1; no definite D call. V shed 9 bases and J shed 8 bases, with 10 bases lying between them. The germline V gene has CDR1 KGHDR and CDR2 SFDVKD. The CDR3 has 11 residues. The CDR3 nucleotides are TGTGCCACCTCTTATGGGGATGAGCAGTTCTTC. Its protein product is CATSYGDEQFF.

V usage is TRBV11-2 and J usage is TRBJ2-6, with D perhaps matching TRBD1 or TRBD2 (5 bases each). This CDR3 is built from 19 residues. The V gene lost 1 base and the J gene lost 0 bases, with 16 bases spanning the gap. CDR1 is SGHAT, CDR2 FQNNGV, per germline. CDR3: CASSLVSGPTDSGANVLTF. The DNA of the CDR3 is TGTGCCAGCAGCTTAGTTTCGGGACCCACCGACTCTGGGGCCAACGTCCTGACTTTC.